These T cell receptor beta chains were read from a single sample in a study of technical replicates of blood from several donors. Produced via immunoSEQ multiplex PCR; TCRdb's table is partial and in-frame only. The repertoire holds about 80,000 clones, with around 94% as singletons. The specimen was T cells isolated from PBMCs. The receptors stem from a human donor in good health. The CDR3 runs from the conserved cysteine through the conserved F or W. D genes are given only for firm matches. Rows give clone size only sometimes, using once, few, many, or a class for an expanded clone.

NA,NA,TRBJ1-2,TRBV9,TGTGCCAGCAGCGTAGGTTTCCTTTTCTATGGCTACACCTTC,CASSVGFLFYGYTF
NA,NA,TRBJ2-7,TRBV27,TGTGCCAGCAGTCCGGGACTGTCCTACGAGCAGTACTTC,CASSPGLSYEQYF
NA,NA,TRBJ1-2,TRBV2,TGTGCCAGCAGTGAATCGTCCTATGGCTACACCTTC,CASSESSYGYTF
NA,NA,TRBJ1-2,TRBV28,TGTGCCAGCAGTTCCGGAGGATATGGCTACACCTTC,CASSSGGYGYTF
NA,NA,TRBJ1-4,TRBV9,TGTGCCAGCAGCGTAGGAGGTACAACTAATGAAAAACTGTTTTTT,CASSVGGTTNEKLFF
once,TRBD1,TRBJ2-5,TRBV9,TGTGCCAGCAGCGTAGAGCCCGGGACAGAGAGGTACTTC,CASSVEPGTERYF
once,TRBD2,TRBJ2-3,TRBV9,TGTGCCAGCAGCTCCAGCCCGCTAGCGGGAGATCACACAGATACGCAGTATTTT,CASSSSPLAGDHTDTQYF
once,NA,TRBJ2-7,TRBV7-8,TGTGCCAGCAGCTTCCCCGAGACAGCCTACGAGCAGTACTTC,CASSFPETAYEQYF
NA,TRBD2,TRBJ2-5,TRBV29-1,TGCAGCGAGCGAGAGACTAGCGGGAGAAGTGAGACCCAGTACTTC,CSERETSGRSETQYF
NA,TRBD1,TRBJ2-4,TRBV15,TGTGCCACCAGCGCCCTTCCGGGACAGGGAAACATTCAGTACTTC,CATSALPGQGNIQYF
NA,NA,TRBJ2-1,TRBV30,TGTGCCTGGAGCGGCGGGGGCCCCTACAATGAGCAGTTCTTC,CAWSGGGPYNEQFF
NA,NA,TRBJ2-7,TRBV7-8,TGTGCCAGCAGCTTAGGCGTCTACGAGCAGTACTTC,CASSLGVYEQYF
NA,TRBD2,TRBJ2-3,TRBV6-1,TGTGCCAGCAACCAAGCGGGAGGCTCGGATACGCAGTATTTT,CASNQAGGSDTQYF
NA,TRBD1,TRBJ2-4,TRBV2,TGTGCCAGTACCGGGACAGGGGGAAACATTCAGTACTTC,CASTGTGGNIQYF
NA,NA,TRBJ2-7,TRBV19,TGTGCCAGTAGTGAGACAGTCTCCTACGAGCAGTACTTC,CASSETVSYEQYF
once,TRBD2,TRBJ2-7,TRBV27,TGTGCCAGCAGTGATATTCGGGGGGGAGGAGAGCAGTACTTC,CASSDIRGGGEQYF
NA,TRBD1,TRBJ2-5,TRBV28,TGTGCCAGCAGTCCATGGACAGGGGCGCAAGAGACCCAGTACTTC,CASSPWTGAQETQYF
NA,TRBD2,TRBJ2-2,TRBV29-1,TGCAGCGGTAGCGGGAGCACCGGGGAGCTGTTTTTT,CSGSGSTGELFF
NA,NA,TRBJ2-7,TRBV11-2,TGTGCCAGCAGCAATAACAACAGGGAAGGACGTTTCTACGAGCAGTACTTC,CASSNNNREGRFYEQYF
once,TRBD1,TRBJ2-1,TRBV11-2,TGTGCCAGCAGCTTCGGGACAGCCTACAATGAGCAGTTCTTC,CASSFGTAYNEQFF
NA,NA,TRBJ2-7,TRBV27,TGTGCCAGCAGTTTAATCGGCTACGAGCAGTACTTC,CASSLIGYEQYF
NA,NA,TRBJ2-1,TRBV5-1,TGCGCCAGCAGCTTGGATTCGTGGGAGTCCTACAATGAGCAGTTCTTC,CASSLDSWESYNEQFF
NA,NA,TRBJ2-2,TRBV6-1,TGTGCCAGCAGTGGACCGCTCGGAGGGCAATTGGTCGGGGAGCTGTTTTTT,CASSGPLGGQLVGELFF
NA,NA,TRBJ2-7,TRBV7-9,TGTGCCAGCAGCCCACCGGACAGATACTACGAGCAGTACTTC,CASSPPDRYYEQYF
NA,TRBD2,TRBJ2-7,TRBV27,TGTGCCAGCAGTTTAGCGGGAGGGCCCCACGAGCAGTACTTC,CASSLAGGPHEQYF
once,NA,TRBJ2-1,TRBV19,TGTGCCAGTAGTATAGACGGAGAGACGCACAATGAGCAGTTCTTC,CASSIDGETHNEQFF
once,NA,TRBJ2-7,TRBV5-1,TGCGCCAGCAGCTTGGCTAGGAGCTCCTACGAGCAGTACTTC,CASSLARSSYEQYF
NA,NA,TRBJ1-3,TRBV10-1,TGCGCCAGCAGTGACAGGGCAGGAAACACCATATATTTT,CASSDRAGNTIYF
NA,NA,TRBJ1-2,TRBV7-9,TGTGCCAGCAGCTCGCGATACAGGGAAAGTGATGGCTACACCTTC,CASSSRYRESDGYTF
NA,TRBD2,TRBJ2-7,TRBV5-1,TGCGCCAGCAGCGCTAGGCAGCGGGGATTTTACGAGCAGTACTTC,CASSARQRGFYEQYF
NA,TRBD2,TRBJ2-1,TRBV7-9,TGTGCCAGCAGCTTAGAGGTTCGGGAGGGCCCCTACAATGAGCAGTTCTTC,CASSLEVREGPYNEQFF
NA,NA,TRBJ1-5,TRBV30,TGTGCCTGGAGGGGTCAGCAGGATCAGCCCCAGCATTTT,CAWRGQQDQPQHF
NA,NA,TRBJ2-7,TRBV30,TGTGCCTGGGGCAGGCTGACCTACGAGCAGTACTTC,CAWGRLTYEQYF
NA,TRBD2,TRBJ2-5,TRBV5-1,TGCGCCAGCAGCCGGGGGTCAGCGGGGGAGACCCAGTACTTC,CASSRGSAGETQYF
NA,TRBD2,TRBJ2-2,TRBV7-2,TGTGCCAGCAGCGCTAGGACTAGCGTCAACACCGGGGAGCTGTTTTTT,CASSARTSVNTGELFF
NA,NA,TRBJ1-5,TRBV4-1,TGCGCCAGCAGCCAAGACGACAGAAGCAATTATCAGCCCCAGCATTTT,CASSQDDRSNYQPQHF
NA,TRBD1,TRBJ2-7,TRBV6-6,TGTGCCAGCAGTGGGGGACAGGGGGTCTCCTACGAGCAGTACTTC,CASSGGQGVSYEQYF
NA,NA,TRBJ2-1,TRBV30,TGTGCCTGGAGTGTATCAGGGCTTGAGCAGTTCTTC,CAWSVSGLEQFF
NA,TRBD1,TRBJ1-2,TRBV5-6,TGTGCCAGCAGCCCCGGGACAGGACCAAAAAACTATGGCTACACCTTC,CASSPGTGPKNYGYTF
NA,TRBD1,TRBJ1-5,TRBV19,TGTGCCAGTACCCCAGGGGGCAGATATCAGCCCCAGCATTTT,CASTPGGRYQPQHF
once,NA,TRBJ2-3,TRBV4-3,TGCGCCAGCAGCGCCGACGGGACTAGCACAGATACGCAGTATTTT,CASSADGTSTDTQYF
NA,TRBD1,TRBJ1-5,TRBV28,TGTGCCAGCAGTTGGACAGGGGATGACAATCAGCCCCAGCATTTT,CASSWTGDDNQPQHF
NA,NA,TRBJ1-1,TRBV6-6,TGTGCCAGCAGCGATCGGGACACAATGAACACTGAAGCTTTCTTT,CASSDRDTMNTEAFF